This T cell receptor beta chain was identified during a study of T cell responses to AZD1222 COVID-19 vaccine. V gave up 3 bases and J gave up 3 bases; unmatched junction bases: 3. The CDR3 loop spans 15 amino acids. Germline CDR1 and CDR2: SGHRS and YFSETQ. Study observations and caveats: Spike-specific TCR depth and breadth grew after two AZD1222 doses.

Using immunoSEQ multiplex PCR, the repertoire was profiled, and TCRdb retains in-frame clones only, with some absent. This table has around 150,000 clones, just over 90% appearing once. This clone was observed a few times. No antigen is known for it. The TCR comes from an adult in good health. The input for sequencing was peripheral blood, taken on day 0 of MenACWY control vaccination. This chain uses TRBV5-1 with TRBJ1-1; 12 bases fit TRBD1. The CDR3 spells CASSWDRGLDTEAFF. In DNA, the CDR3 is TGCGCCAGCAGCTGGGACAGGGGGCTGGACACTGAAGCTTTCTTT.